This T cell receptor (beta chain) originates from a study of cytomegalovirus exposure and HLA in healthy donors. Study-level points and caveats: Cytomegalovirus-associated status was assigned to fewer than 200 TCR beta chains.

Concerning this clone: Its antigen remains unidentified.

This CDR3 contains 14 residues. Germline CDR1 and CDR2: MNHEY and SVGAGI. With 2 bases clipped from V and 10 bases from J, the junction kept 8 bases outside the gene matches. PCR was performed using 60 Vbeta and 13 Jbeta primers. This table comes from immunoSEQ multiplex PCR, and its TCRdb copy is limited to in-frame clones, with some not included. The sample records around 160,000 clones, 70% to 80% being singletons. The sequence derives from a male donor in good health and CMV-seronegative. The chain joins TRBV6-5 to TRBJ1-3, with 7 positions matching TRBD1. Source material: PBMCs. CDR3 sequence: CASSYGAGGQTIYF. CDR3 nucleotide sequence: TGTGCCAGCAGTTACGGGGCAGGGGGGCAAACCATATATTTT.